This TCR beta chain emerged from a study of cytomegalovirus exposure and HLA in healthy donors. From germline, CDR1 is MGHDK and CDR2 SYGVNS. The CDR3 is 15 amino acids. The V and J ends lost 0 bases and 6 bases, in that order; junction bases with no gene match: 7. Overall study findings and caveats: Productive status was seen about 90% or about 30% of the time for most TCR beta V segments in an earlier analysis. The classifier reportedly diagnosed cytomegalovirus status with high sensitivity and specificity. Later analysis suggested links between common viral pathogens and several top significant clusters.

Both 60 Vbeta primers and 13 Jbeta primers went into the PCR. The method was immunoSEQ multiplex PCR; TCRdb's version includes in-frame clones alone and lacks a portion of them. This sample has approximately 96,000 clones, with around 67% found just once. On this clone itself: Antigen: not known.

This sequence originates from a male donor in good health and CMV-seronegative. This sequence joins TRBV25-1 and TRBJ2-7; 8 bases are a match to TRBD2. The specimen sequenced was PBMCs. The CDR3 nucleotides read TGTGCCAGCAGTGAATATGTCGGGAGGGCCGTCGAGCAGTACTTC. Its translation is CASSEYVGRAVEQYF.